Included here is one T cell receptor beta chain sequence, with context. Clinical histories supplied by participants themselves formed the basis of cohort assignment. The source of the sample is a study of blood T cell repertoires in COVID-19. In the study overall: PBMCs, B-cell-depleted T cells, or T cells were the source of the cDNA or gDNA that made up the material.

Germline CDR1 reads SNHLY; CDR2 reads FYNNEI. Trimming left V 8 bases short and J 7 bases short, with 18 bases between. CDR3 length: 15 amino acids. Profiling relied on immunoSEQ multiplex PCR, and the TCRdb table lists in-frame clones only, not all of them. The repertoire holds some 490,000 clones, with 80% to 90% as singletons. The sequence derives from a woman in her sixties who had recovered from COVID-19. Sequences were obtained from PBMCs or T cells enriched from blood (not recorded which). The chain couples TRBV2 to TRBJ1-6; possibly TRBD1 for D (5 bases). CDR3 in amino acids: CASQARTKWNSPLHF. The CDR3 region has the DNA TGTGCCAGCCAGGCCCGGACAAAGTGGAATTCACCCCTCCACTTT.